This passage covers 20 T cell receptor beta chains from one sample sequenced in a study of STAT3 mutations in large granular lymphocyte leukemia. General study points: In T-cell large granular lymphocyte leukemia, about half of patients showed multiple immunodominant subclonotypes.

TCRdb's copy holds only in-frame clones and misses some; the assay was immunoSEQ multiplex PCR. This sample has under 20,000 clones, with about 90% found just once. Their antigens are not known. Sequenced material: peripheral blood mononuclear cells. The receptors were gathered from a man in his sixties with T-cell large granular lymphocyte leukemia. Some clones in this sample may be carry-over from other donors' samples.

This CDR3 reads CASTIAGGRLYEQYF. The CDR3 region has the DNA TGTGCCAGCACTATAGCGGGAGGGCGTTTGTACGAGCAGTACTTC. V usage is TRBV6-1 and J usage is TRBJ2-7; 11 bases match TRBD2. Germline V gene lookup returns CDR1 MNHNS and CDR2 SASEGT. V lost 7 bases, J lost 4 bases, and 9 bases stayed unmatched. This CDR3 region has 15 residues.

V gene TRBV7-2 combines with J gene TRBJ1-1, with no clear D. Trimming cost V 0 bases and J 1 base, with 12 bases left between them. Germline loops: CDR1 SGHTA, CDR2 FQGNSA. The CDR3 covers 16 residues. The chain's CDR3 is CASSLASISGNTEAFF. The DNA for the CDR3 is TGTGCCAGCAGCTTAGCGAGCATTTCAGGGAACACTGAAGCTTTCTTT.

This clone was observed a few times. This rearrangement joins TRBV6-5 to TRBJ2-7; D not certain. Looked up from germline, CDR1 is MNHEY and CDR2 is SVGAGI. V was clipped by 0 bases and J by 4 bases, with 13 bases between them. The CDR3 extends over 15 amino acids. The CDR3 protein is CASSYSALGSYEQYF. Here the CDR3 DNA reads TGTGCCAGCAGTTACTCGGCTTTGGGCTCATACGAGCAGTACTTC.

The chain links TRBV7-9 to TRBJ2-1, with 13 bases fitting TRBD2. Unmatched junction bases numbered 4, after V lost 1 base and J lost 4 bases. The CDR3 covers 17 residues. CDR1 and CDR2 from the germline V gene are SEHNR and FQNEAQ (reference sequence). CDR3: CASSLEGTSGTYNEQFF. The DNA of the CDR3 is TGTGCCAGCAGCTTAGAAGGGACTAGCGGGACGTACAATGAGCAGTTCTTC. The whole variable domain, filled in from reference TRBV7-9 and TRBJ2-1, reads DTGVSQNPRHKITKRGQNVTFRCDPISEHNRLYWYRQTLGQGPEFLTYFQNEAQLEKSRLLSDRFSAERPKGSFSTLEIQRTEQGDSAMYLCASSLEGTSGTYNEQFFGPGTRLTVL.

V gene TRBV30 combines with J gene TRBJ1-2; D is possibly TRBD1 (6 bases). V lost 4 bases and J lost 6, with 24 bases in between. The CDR3 consists of 16 residues. Looked up from germline, CDR1 is GTSNPN and CDR2 is SVGIG (reference sequence). For the CDR3, the DNA is TGTGCCTGGATGGTGGGGGGACACGCCCGGTACGATGGCTACACCTTC. This translates into CAWMVGGHARYDGYTF.

The chain couples TRBV28 to TRBJ2-1; unclear D gene. Germline assignment: CDR1 MDHEN and CDR2 SYDVKM. This CDR3 spans 15 amino acids. Deletions cut 4 bases from V and 4 bases from J, with 14 bases between. This CDR3 reads CASSWVVGSYNEQFF. The CDR3, as DNA: TGTGCCAGCAGTTGGGTGGTCGGCTCATACAATGAGCAGTTCTTC.

This clone was observed a few times. The chain recombines TRBV18 with TRBJ2-1; possibly TRBD1 for D (5 bases). The CDR3 contains 16 residues. Trimming pared 4 bases from V and 8 bases from J, leaving 21 bases between. CDR1 and CDR2 from the germline V gene are KGHSH and LQKENI. CDR3 nucleotide sequence: TGTGCCAGCTCACGAGGTCAGGGCCGCCTAGGGGATGAGCAGTTCTTC. Its translation is CASSRGQGRLGDEQFF.

V is TRBV6-6 and J is TRBJ2-7; 8 bases map to TRBD2. Trimming cost V 1 base and J 4 bases; bases outside gene matches: 3. From germline, CDR1 is MNHNY and CDR2 SVGAGI (reference sequence). The CDR3 length is 14 residues. CDR3 residues: CASSYYSGKYEQYF. CDR3 bases: TGTGCCAGCAGTTACTATAGCGGGAAGTACGAGCAGTACTTC.

This clone was observed once. The chain is built from TRBV19 and TRBJ1-2; possibly TRBD1 for D (5 bases). CDR1 LNHDA and CDR2 SQIVND come from the germline V gene (reference sequence). V was clipped by 4 bases and J by 2 bases, with 11 bases between them. CDR3 length equals 14 residues. CDR3 nucleotide sequence: TGTGCCAGTAGTACCGGGGGGGGAAACTATGGCTACACCTTC. This translates into CASSTGGGNYGYTF.

The chain is built from TRBV19 and TRBJ2-7, with 8 bases lining up with TRBD1. Trimming took 3 bases from V and 2 from J; bases not matched to a gene: 6. The CDR3 length is 15 residues. CDR1 LNHDA and CDR2 SQIVND come from the germline V gene (reference sequence). The CDR3 nucleotides are TGTGCCAGTAGTATGAGGGGGACAGGTCCCTACGAGCAGTACTTC. Its translation is CASSMRGTGPYEQYF.

The chain uses TRBV5-5 and TRBJ2-3; 9 bases are a match to TRBD1. This CDR3 comprises 15 residues. V lost 1 base to trimming and J lost 3 bases; unmatched junction nucleotides: 3. The germline V gene has CDR1 SGHKS and CDR2 YYEKEE (reference sequence). The chain's CDR3 is CASSLIGQGTDTQYF. The CDR3 nucleotides read TGTGCCAGCAGCTTGATAGGACAGGGGACAGATACGCAGTATTTT.

CDR3 DNA: TGTGCCACCAGCAGAGGCGGGACGGACTTTGGCTACACCTTC. Its protein product is CATSRGGTDFGYTF. This chain links TRBV15 with TRBJ1-2; the D gene is possibly TRBD1 (5 bases). Germline V CDR1 and CDR2: LNHNV, YYDKDF (reference sequence). The CDR3 runs 14 residues. The V and J ends lost 1 base and 7 bases respectively, with 13 bases between them.

This sequence joins TRBV5-4 and TRBJ2-5; tentative D call: TRBD2 (7 bases). The V and J ends lost 2 bases and 4 bases respectively, with 15 bases between them. Germline V gives CDR1 SGHNT, CDR2 YYREEE (reference sequence). The CDR3 runs 15 residues. The CDR3 DNA reads TGTGCCAGCAGCTTCTCCGGGGGCGGGGGAGAGACCCAGTACTTC. Amino acid sequence: CASSFSGGGGETQYF.

This chain uses TRBV28 with TRBJ1-1; possible D gene TRBD1, 6 bases. V lost 1 base, J lost 4 bases, and 13 bases lay in between. There are 15 residues in the CDR3. Germline V gene data show CDR1 as MDHEN and CDR2 as SYDVKM. In nucleotides, the CDR3 is TGTGCCAGCAGTTTATCAGGCAGGGGTGGCACTGAAGCTTTCTTT. This sequence encodes CASSLSGRGGTEAFF.

The chain links TRBV29-1 to TRBJ2-3; D is possibly TRBD1 (6 bases). Germline CDR1 SQVTM, CDR2 ANQGSEA. The V end lost 4 bases, the J end lost 4 bases, and 9 bases lay between the germline ends. The CDR3 sequence is 12 residues long. CDR3 residues: CSVGEGADTQYF. DNA for the CDR3: TGCAGCGTTGGAGAGGGGGCAGATACGCAGTATTTT.

The V call is TRBV18, the J call TRBJ2-7, with 10 bases that match TRBD1. J was trimmed by 3 bases and V by 4 bases; bases with no gene match: 6. CDR3 size: 15 residues. Per germline, CDR1 KGHSH and CDR2 LQKENI. Written as DNA, the CDR3 is TGTGCCAGCTCACAAGGGACAGGGGAGGGCTACGAGCAGTACTTC. The encoded protein is CASSQGTGEGYEQYF.

This clone was observed a single time. V gene TRBV29-1 combines with J gene TRBJ2-1, with 7 bases fitting TRBD2. Germline CDR1 reads SQVTM; CDR2 reads ANQGSEA. V trimming: 7 bases; J trimming: 10 bases; junction bases outside the gene matches: 7. The CDR3 has 11 residues. CDR3 sequence: CSGGEGYEQFF. Here the CDR3 DNA reads TGCAGCGGGGGGGAGGGATACGAGCAGTTCTTC.

This clone was counted a single time. The J gene is TRBJ2-1, the V gene TRBV7-3; D might be TRBD2 (6 bases). Germline V gene lookup returns CDR1 SGHTA and CDR2 FQGTGA. CDR3 length: 15 amino acids. Between the trimmed V and J ends, which lost 5 bases and 7 bases, there was a span of 18 bases. Written as DNA, the CDR3 is TGTGCCAGCAGCCAGGGACGGGGACTTCTAAATGAGCAGTTCTTC. Its protein is CASSQGRGLLNEQFF.

The chain uses TRBV5-1 and TRBJ1-5; 10 bases map to TRBD1. The CDR3 loop spans 17 amino acids. Germline CDR1 reads SGHRS; CDR2 reads YFSETQ. The J segment lost 0 bases and the V segment lost 4 bases, leaving 7 bases of the junction unmatched. Here the CDR3 DNA reads TGCGCCAGCAGCCCCGGGACAGGGGCTTATAGCAATCAGCCCCAGCATTTT. Translating gives CASSPGTGAYSNQPQHF.

J is TRBJ1-2 and V is TRBV30; TRBD1 matches at 7 bases. With 5 bases clipped from V and 2 bases from J, the junction kept 2 bases outside the gene matches. The CDR3 consists of 12 residues. The V gene's germline CDR1 is GTSNPN and CDR2 SVGIG (reference sequence). CDR3: CAWAQGNYGYTF. CDR3 bases: TGTGCCTGGGCACAGGGGAACTATGGCTACACCTTC.